This T cell receptor (beta chain) was observed in a study of technical replicates of blood from a handful of donors. Sequenced by immunoSEQ multiplex PCR; TCRdb stores in-frame clones only, minus some. Here the sample spans under 100,000 clones, approximately 94% being singletons. This CDR3 has 17 residues. V was shortened by 4 bases and J by 5 bases, with 18 bases between the two germline ends. Per the germline V gene, CDR1 is SGHVS and CDR2 is FQNEAQ. Sequencing was done on a sample of T cells isolated from PBMCs. The receptor was isolated from a human donor in good health. The chain has TRBV7-8 and TRBJ1-6, with D unresolved. The CDR3 region has the DNA TGTGCCAGCAGCTCCCGGGGAGATGCGCTCAATAATTCACCCCTCCACTTT. Its protein product is CASSSRGDALNNSPLHF.